The 2 T cell receptor beta chains reported below all come from one sample, sequenced in a study of CD8+CD57+ T cells in acquired aplastic anemia. TCR beta VDJ and CDR3 were profiled, and genomic DNA was the template. MiXCR was run by TCRdb on the reads, yielding one entry per CDR3 protein. The table lists a few hundred thousand distinct CDR3 sequences, approximately 60% of them singletons. Patients who underwent sequencing had shown CD8+CD57+ cell expansion by flow cytometry. Input material: sorted CD4+, CD8+, or CD8+CD57+ T cells (not recorded which) from PBMCs. The receptor source for this set is a human donor with aplastic anemia.

This clonotype was seen at least ten times. The chain recombines TRBV3-1 with TRBJ1-4; 10 nucleotides align to TRBD1. CDR1 LGHDT and CDR2 YNNKEL come from the germline V gene (reference sequence). Trimming removed 0 bases from V and 13 bases from J; junction bases left unmatched: 8. The CDR3 has 15 amino acids. The CDR3 sequence: CASSQETGGGRGLFF. In DNA form, the CDR3 reads TGTGCCAGCAGCCAAGAGACAGGGGGCGGAAGGGGACTGTTTTTT.

At least ten counts were recorded for this clonotype. CDR3 region: CASSSGHQGGYGYTF. The DNA for the CDR3 is TGCGCCAGCAGCTCGGGCCACCAGGGCGGCTATGGCTACACCTTC. This chain links TRBV5-1 with TRBJ1-2; D is perhaps TRBD1 (5 bases). The CDR3 is 15 amino acids. Germline V lookup: CDR1 SGHRS, CDR2 YFSETQ. The V end lost 3 bases, the J end lost 4 bases, and 16 bases lay between the germline ends.